This T cell receptor beta chain was identified during a study of blood T cell repertoires in COVID-19. Authors' data handling: Reference gene primer amplification in the assay estimated nucleated cell counts. Clones were sequenced by immunoSEQ multiplex PCR, and TCRdb holds only the in-frame ones, with some missing. D and trimming come from the DNA, and the V and J calls and clone size come from that table. The sample holds some 700,000 clones, 75% to 90% seen once. This receptor was taken from a woman aged 18-35 years with acute or convalescent COVID-19. The source material was peripheral blood.

The chain's CDR3 is CASSLSRDRDEQYF. For the CDR3, the DNA is TGTGCCAGCAGCTTGTCCCGGGACAGGGACGAGCAGTACTTC. The V call is TRBV7-9, the J call TRBJ2-7; TRBD1 matches at 9 bases. Germline V gene lookup returns CDR1 SEHNR and CDR2 FQNEAQ (reference sequence). The CDR3 spans 14 residues. The V segment lost 3 bases and the J segment 5 bases; nucleotides outside the gene matches: 5.